The subject of this entry is one T cell receptor (beta chain). What it binds is not known. The ends were cut back, 4 bases at V and 4 bases at J, with 13 bases in the middle. The CDR3 covers 14 residues. The germline V gene has CDR1 MNHNY and CDR2 SVGAGI (reference sequence). These data come from a study of cytomegalovirus exposure and HLA in healthy donors. Whole-study context: The 100 to 150 validation repertoires were reported in a later analysis to have been generated on the same platform as the roughly 670 first-cohort repertoires. General study findings and limits: There were some 150 TCR beta chains listed as cytomegalovirus-associated.

The donors were members of the validation cohort, which comprised about 120 subjects and was separate from the first cohort of 600 to 850 subjects. Sequencing was performed with immunoSEQ multiplex PCR; in TCRdb, only in-frame clones are kept and a portion is missing. The data contain 150,000 to 200,000 clones, roughly 83% of them seen just once; the ten biggest clones take up approximately 10%. The chain recombines TRBV6-6 with TRBJ1-1; a possible D gene is TRBD1 (5 bases). The sample consisted of PBMCs. The receptor comes from a young man in good health and CMV-seropositive. The CDR3 reads CASSSVQGVTEAFF. CDR3 nucleotides: TGTGCCAGCAGTTCTGTTCAAGGGGTCACTGAAGCTTTCTTT.